The following is a T cell receptor (beta chain) sequence with its context. Its antigen is still unknown. The record originates from a study of T cell therapy after organ transplantation. V was pared by 2 bases and J by 0 bases, with 10 bases between. Germline loops: CDR1 SEHNR, CDR2 FQNEAQ (reference sequence). This CDR3 spans 15 amino acids. Produced via immunoSEQ multiplex PCR; TCRdb's table is partial and in-frame only. The sample includes 40,000 to 60,000 clones, approximately 94% of them seen just once. The V gene is TRBV7-9, the J gene TRBJ1-1, with D perhaps matching TRBD1 (5 bases). This TCR derives from a human patient who had received a solid organ transplant and had CMV disease. The material was CD8+ T cells from blood, obtained before autologous CMV-specific T cell therapy. The CDR3 nucleotides read TGTGCCAGCAGCTTAACTCGGGGGATGAACACTGAAGCTTTCTTT. Amino acids: CASSLTRGMNTEAFF.